This T cell receptor (beta chain) was identified during a study of CD8 T cells in ankylosing spondylitis. Study results and caveats: Disease-linked clones displayed a CD8+ phenotype and appeared relatively rarely in peripheral blood. A subset of motif variants has previously been described in the synovial fluid and blood of reactive arthritis. For ankylosing spondylitis blood, a TCR beta motif of 8 or 9 highly homologous variants appeared characteristic.

Regarding this clonotype: Its cognate antigen is unknown.

Per the germline V gene, CDR1 is SEHNR and CDR2 is FQNEAQ (reference sequence). With 5 bases removed from V and 5 bases from J, the gap between germline ends came to 9 bases. CDR3 length equals 12 residues. TCRdb passed the 5' RACE reads through MiXCR, listing each CDR3 protein once. The sample consists of 450,000 or so distinct CDR3 sequences, roughly a quarter of them appearing once. The sample was blood, either unsorted or a sorted T cell fraction (not recorded which). The chain carries TRBV7-9 and TRBJ1-2; no reliable D call. The receptor's source is a male donor with ankylosing spondylitis. The CDR3 here is CASSQVVYGYTF. Here the CDR3 DNA reads TGTGCCAGCAGCCAAGTAGTTTATGGCTACACCTTC.